What follows are 5 T cell receptor beta chains derived from one specimen sequenced in a study of blood T cell repertoires in COVID-19. Here immunoSEQ multiplex PCR was the method, and the copy in TCRdb shows in-frame clones only, minus some. This table holds 200,000 to 250,000 clones, 84% found once. The sample was PBMCs or T cells enriched from blood (not recorded which). All receptors come from a woman in her thirties or forties who had recovered from COVID-19.

The chain links TRBV9 to TRBJ1-3; no firm D call. Trimming left V 4 bases short and J 2 bases short, with 7 bases between. Germline assignment: CDR1 SGDLS and CDR2 YYNGEE. This CDR3 is built from 13 residues. The DNA of the CDR3 is TGTGCCAGCAGCAGCCCTCCTGGAAACACCATATATTTT. Residues: CASSSPPGNTIYF.

The chain couples TRBV7-6 to TRBJ1-3, with 10 positions matching TRBD1. Germline loops: CDR1 SGHVS, CDR2 FNYEAQ. This CDR3 contains 20 residues. J was trimmed by 0 bases and V by 4 bases; bases with no gene match: 15. The CDR3 here is CASSSTLLDRGLFSGNTIYF. The CDR3 nucleotides are TGTGCCAGCAGCTCAACACTTTTAGACAGGGGGCTATTCTCTGGAAACACCATATATTTT. Full variable domain (missing parts from reference TRBV7-6 and TRBJ1-3): GAGVSQSPRYKVTKRGQDVALRCDPISGHVSLYWYRQALGQGPEFLTYFNYEAQQDKSGLPNDRFSAERPEGSISTLTIQRTEQRDSAMYRCASSSTLLDRGLFSGNTIYFGEGSWLTVV.

This clone was counted at least ten times. This chain joins TRBV21-1 and TRBJ1-6; the table's D call, TRBD1, has no DNA check behind it. TRBV21-1 is given as a pseudogene. This CDR3 is built from 16 residues. Here the CDR3 DNA reads TGTGCCAGCAGCAAAGAACAAGGGACAGGGATCACACCCCTCCACTTT. Protein: CASSKEQGTGITPLHF.

This rearrangement joins TRBV7-9 to TRBJ2-2; 9 bases map to TRBD1. Trimming took 5 bases from V and 13 from J; bases not matched to a gene: 5. Germline CDR1 is SEHNR and CDR2 is FQNEAQ (reference sequence). The CDR3 runs 12 residues. CDR3 sequence (DNA): TGTGCCAGCAGCCGTCCGGGACAGGGGCTGTTTTTT. It codes for CASSRPGQGLFF.

The chain carries TRBV9 and TRBJ1-1, with D perhaps TRBD1 (6 bases). Germline loops: CDR1 SGDLS, CDR2 YYNGEE. The length of the CDR3 is 14 residues. Trimming pared 4 bases from V and 5 bases from J, leaving 15 bases between. CDR3 nucleotide sequence: TGTGCCAGCAGCCCTCCAACAGGGCATACTGAAGCTTTCTTT. It translates to CASSPPTGHTEAFF.